Following are 18 T cell receptor beta chains from one sample sequenced in a study of TIL therapy for anti-PD-1-resistant metastatic lung cancer. The immunoSEQ assay was v3. The protocol was immunoSEQ multiplex PCR, while the TCRdb copy is restricted to in-frame clones and leaves out a portion. The data show about 44,000 clones, 70% to 80% seen once. Time point in this sample: pre-treatment sample, taken before nivolumab and TIL therapy. Sequenced here: blood, sampled at baseline. The origin of the receptors is a man in his 70s with non-small cell lung cancer.

J is TRBJ2-3 and V is TRBV14; TRBD2 is a possible D gene (5 bases). Looked up from germline, CDR1 is SGHDN and CDR2 is FVKESK. The V end lost 0 bases, the J end lost 4 bases, and 14 bases lay between the germline ends. This CDR3 region has 16 residues. This CDR3 reads CASSQDAGYNSDTQYF. The CDR3 DNA reads TGTGCCAGCAGCCAAGATGCGGGTTACAATTCAGATACGCAGTATTTT.

This chain links TRBV19 with TRBJ2-7, with 12 bases fitting TRBD1. V shed 3 bases and J 6 bases; nucleotides not matched to a gene: 6. The germline V gene encodes CDR1 LNHDA and CDR2 SQIVND (reference sequence). The CDR3 is 15 residues long. For the CDR3, the DNA is TGTGCCAGTAGTATCCCGGGACAGGGGGCCGGCGAGCAGTACTTC. It is translated as CASSIPGQGAGEQYF.

This chain connects TRBV11-2 to TRBJ2-1; D may be TRBD1 (5 bases). V lost 6 bases and J 0 bases, leaving 12 bases between the germline ends. The CDR3 consists of 15 residues. CDR1 and CDR2 (germline): SGHAT, FQNNGV. The CDR3 is CASSYRQISYNEQFF. The CDR3 coding sequence is TGTGCCAGCAGTTATAGACAGATCTCCTACAATGAGCAGTTCTTC.

The chain carries TRBV4-2 and TRBJ2-5, with TRBD2 matching over 10 bases. Germline CDR1 and CDR2: LGHNA and YNFKEQ. CDR3 length: 16 amino acids. The V gene end was trimmed by 1 base and the J gene end by 5 bases; junction bases not matched to a gene: 7. In nucleotides, the CDR3 is TGTGCCAGCAGCCAAGCTAGCGGGAGCACATCGGAGACCCAGTACTTC. Translating it yields CASSQASGSTSETQYF.

V and J are TRBV29-1 and TRBJ2-7; TRBD1 matches at 7 bases. This CDR3 has 13 amino acids. Germline V gives CDR1 SQVTM, CDR2 ANQGSEA. The ends lost 7 bases at V and 2 bases at J; junction bases unmatched: 8. CDR3 bases: TGCAGCGCGCAATGGGACAGCACCTACGAGCAGTACTTC. Amino acids: CSAQWDSTYEQYF.

The CDR3 nucleotides read TGTGCCAGCAGCATAGGGGACGGAAGGAAGAACACTGAAGCTTTCTTT. It codes for CASSIGDGRKNTEAFF. The V call is TRBV7-3, the J call TRBJ1-1; possibly TRBD1 for D (5 bases). Germline-derived CDR1 and CDR2 are SGHTA and FQGTGA. The CDR3 covers 16 residues. V shed 5 bases and J shed 1 base, with 17 bases lying between them.

The chain joins TRBV14 to TRBJ1-5; TRBD1 matches 7 bases. CDR3 length: 16 residues. With V trimmed by 0 bases and J by 6 bases, 8 bases remained unmatched. The germline CDR1 and CDR2 sequences are SGHDN and FVKESK. The CDR3 nucleotides are TGTGCCAGCAGCCAAGAAAAAGACAGGGTGAGTCAGCCCCAGCATTTT. This encodes CASSQEKDRVSQPQHF. Filled out from reference TRBV14 and TRBJ1-5, the complete variable domain reads EAGVTQFPSHSVIEKGQTVTLRCDPISGHDNLYWYRRVMGKEIKFLLHFVKESKQDESGMPNNRFLAERTGGTYSTLKVQPAELEDSGVYFCASSQEKDRVSQPQHFGDGTRLSIL.

This rearrangement joins TRBV7-9 to TRBJ2-3; tentatively, D is TRBD1 or TRBD2 (5 bases each). V was clipped by 5 bases and J by 6 bases, with 9 bases between them. Germline assignment: CDR1 SEHNR and CDR2 FQNEAQ (reference sequence). This CDR3 contains 12 residues. CDR3 coding DNA: TGTGCCAGCAGCCGGGACGACGATACGCAGTATTTT. Translated, it gives CASSRDDDTQYF.

CDR3 sequence reads: CASSRLLDYEQYF. The CDR3 bases are TGTGCCAGCAGTCGCCTCTTGGACTACGAGCAGTACTTC. The chain combines TRBV6-5 with TRBJ2-7; no firm D call. The germline V gene has CDR1 MNHEY and CDR2 SVGAGI. This CDR3 spans 13 amino acids. Trimming stripped 5 bases from V and 3 bases from J, with 11 bases between.

The CDR3 protein is CSVEGLGQDTQYF. The DNA of the CDR3 is TGCAGCGTTGAAGGGCTAGGACAAGATACGCAGTATTTT. V and J are TRBV29-1 and TRBJ2-3; the D gene is possibly TRBD1 (5 bases). CDR1 SQVTM and CDR2 ANQGSEA come from the germline V gene. This CDR3 is built from 13 residues. Deletions cut 1 base from V and 5 bases from J, with 10 bases between.

J is TRBJ2-7 and V is TRBV11-2, with D perhaps TRBD1 or TRBD2 (5 bases each). The ends were cut back, 2 bases at V and 3 bases at J, with 11 bases in the middle. The CDR3 extends over 14 amino acids. Germline V gene data show CDR1 as SGHAT and CDR2 as FQNNGV. CDR3 protein: CASSLPGRGYEQYF. The CDR3 DNA reads TGTGCCAGCAGCTTACCGGGACGGGGCTACGAGCAGTACTTC.

The rearrangement uses TRBV18 and TRBJ2-1, with D hard to call. CDR3 length: 16 residues. V was pared by 2 bases and J by 2 bases, with 13 bases between. Looked up from germline, CDR1 is KGHSH and CDR2 is LQKENI. This chain's CDR3 is CASSPTYAPAYNEQFF. DNA of the CDR3: TGTGCCAGCTCACCAACGTACGCACCGGCCTACAATGAGCAGTTCTTC. Variable domain in full (rest from reference TRBV18 and TRBJ2-1): NAGVMQNPRHLVRRRGQEARLRCSPMKGHSHVYWYRQLPEEGLKFMVYLQKENIIDESGMPKERFSAEFPKEGPSILRIQQVVRGDSAAYFCASSPTYAPAYNEQFFGPGTRLTVL.

This chain connects TRBV7-3 to TRBJ2-3, with 7 nucleotides matching TRBD2. The germline CDR1 and CDR2 sequences are SGHTA and FQGTGA. The CDR3 runs to 14 residues. Trimming at V came to 5 bases and at J to 6 bases, leaving 8 bases not matched to a gene. In nucleotides, the CDR3 is TGTGCCAGCAGCGTGGGGCGGGAGCTGGATACGCAGTATTTT. It encodes CASSVGRELDTQYF.

The gene calls are TRBV10-2 and TRBJ2-7; the match to TRBD2 covers 11 bases. J was trimmed by 0 bases and V by 6 bases; bases with no gene match: 7. Germline V lookup: CDR1 WSHSY, CDR2 SAAADI. The CDR3 contains 16 residues. Here the CDR3 reads CASRRGLAESSYEQYF. CDR3 in DNA: TGCGCCAGCAGGAGGGGACTAGCGGAAAGCTCCTACGAGCAGTACTTC.

Details on this clone: This CDR3 is also generated by other DNA sequences in the sample. The rearrangement joins TRBV5-1 to TRBJ2-3; 8 bases are a match to TRBD2. The V gene end was trimmed by 0 bases and the J gene end by 0 bases; junction bases not matched to a gene: 3. Germline V lookup: CDR1 SGHRS, CDR2 YFSETQ. The CDR3 spans 16 residues. The CDR3 bases are TGCGCCAGCAGCTTGGAACCTAGCGGGAGCACAGATACGCAGTATTTT. This sequence encodes CASSLEPSGSTDTQYF.

V gene TRBV27 combines with J gene TRBJ2-1; no clear D gene. The germline V gene has CDR1 MNHEY and CDR2 SMNVEV (reference sequence). The ends were cut back, 3 bases at V and 7 bases at J, with 4 bases in the middle. The CDR3 runs 11 residues. The CDR3 bases are TGTGCCAGCAGTTTCCGGAATGAGCAGTTCTTC. This sequence encodes CASSFRNEQFF.

This chain connects TRBV15 to TRBJ1-5, with 7 positions matching TRBD1. Germline-derived CDR1 and CDR2 are LNHNV and YYDKDF (reference sequence). The CDR3 covers 13 residues. V lost 3 bases, J lost 8 bases, and 4 bases stayed unmatched. This CDR3 is CATSSSGGKPQHF. The CDR3 coding sequence is TGTGCCACCAGCAGTTCAGGGGGGAAGCCCCAGCATTTT.

This clone was seen only a few times. The gene calls are TRBV5-1 and TRBJ1-2; D is ambiguous. In germline, CDR1 is SGHRS, CDR2 YFSETQ. The V end was cut by 4 bases, the J end by 4 bases, with 11 bases between. This CDR3 is 13 amino acids long. CDR3 protein: CASSSVRSYGYTF. The CDR3 nucleotides are TGCGCCAGCAGCAGCGTGCGAAGCTATGGCTACACCTTC.